This T cell receptor beta chain emerged from a study of blood T cell repertoires in COVID-19. Study context: Some COVID-19 samples were acute and others convalescent; all came from the United States, Italy and Spain. PBMCs, B-cell-depleted T cells, or T cells provided the cDNA or gDNA that made up the material.

The CDR3 sequence is 14 residues long. V lost 2 bases and J lost 4; bases outside the gene matches: 3. Germline V gives CDR1 KGHDR, CDR2 SFDVKD. Under the authors' procedure: Researchers report that nucleated cell counts were estimated from reference gene primer amplification. The method was immunoSEQ multiplex PCR; TCRdb's version includes in-frame clones alone and lacks a portion of them. V, J and clone size were drawn from that table, and D and trimming were deduced from the DNA. The sample shows 300,000 to 400,000 clones, 85% of them seen only once. The sample taken for sequencing was PBMCs or T cells enriched from blood (not recorded which). The TCR comes from a woman aged 30 to 39 who had been exposed to COVID-19. The chain uses TRBV24-1 and TRBJ1-2; 7 bases fit TRBD1. Here the CDR3 DNA reads TGTGCCACCAGTGATTATGGACAGGCCTATGGCTACACCTTC. This gives the protein CATSDYGQAYGYTF.